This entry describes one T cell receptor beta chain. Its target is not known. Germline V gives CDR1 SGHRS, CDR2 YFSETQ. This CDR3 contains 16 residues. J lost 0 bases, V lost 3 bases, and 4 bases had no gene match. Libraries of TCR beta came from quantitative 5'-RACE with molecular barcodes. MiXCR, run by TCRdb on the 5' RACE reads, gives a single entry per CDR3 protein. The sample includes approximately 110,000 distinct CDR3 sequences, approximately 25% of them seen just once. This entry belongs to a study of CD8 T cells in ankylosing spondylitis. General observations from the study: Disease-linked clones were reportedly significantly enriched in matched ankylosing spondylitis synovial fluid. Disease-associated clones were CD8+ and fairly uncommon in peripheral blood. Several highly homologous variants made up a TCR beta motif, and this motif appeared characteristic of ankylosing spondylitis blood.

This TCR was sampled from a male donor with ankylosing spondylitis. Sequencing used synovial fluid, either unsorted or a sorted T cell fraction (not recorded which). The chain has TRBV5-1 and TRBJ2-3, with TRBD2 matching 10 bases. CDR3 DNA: TGCGCCAGCAGCTCCGGACTAGCGGTTAGCACAGATACGCAGTATTTT. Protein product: CASSSGLAVSTDTQYF. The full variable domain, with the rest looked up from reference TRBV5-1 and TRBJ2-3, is KAGVTQTPRYLIKTRGQQVTLSCSPISGHRSVSWYQQTPGQGLQFLFEYFSETQRNKGNFPGRFSGRQFSNSRSEMNVSTLELGDSALYLCASSSGLAVSTDTQYFGPGTRLTVL.